This T cell receptor (beta chain) emerged from a study of shared clonotypes between healthy human individuals. Study-level background: Per donor, CD8 memory used one plate, CD8 naive used two, CD4 memory used three and CD4 naive used three.

Notes on the study in general: Sharing across four donors was highest in naive CD4 (roughly 5%) and lowest in memory CD8 (around 0.4%). Despite large depth, rarefaction showed incomplete sorted-subset sequencing.

This clone came up once. Its antigen is unknown. Some clones are missing from TCRdb's copy, which holds only in-frame ones; the method was immunoSEQ multiplex PCR. The sample carries about 680,000 clones, 92% recorded once. V was trimmed by 5 bases and J by 0 bases, leaving 10 bases between them. This CDR3 is built from 14 residues. Germline values: CDR1 SGHAT, CDR2 FQNNGV. Naivety among CD8 cells was defined by CD45RO negativity and positive CCR7 selection, thereby excluding terminally differentiated effector memory CD45RA+ cells. The J gene is TRBJ1-1, the V gene TRBV11-2; D gene unclear. Sequencing was performed on naive CD8+ T cells sorted from blood. This receptor was identified in a man between 25 and 39 years old in good health. The CDR3 nucleotides read TGTGCCAGCAGCACGGGGAGGGTGAACACTGAAGCTTTCTTT. This gives the protein CASSTGRVNTEAFF.